These 4 T cell receptor beta chains were sequenced from one sample in a study of blood T cell repertoires in COVID-19. Assay: immunoSEQ multiplex PCR; the TCRdb copy retains only in-frame clones and omits some. The sample includes some 120,000 clones, just under 85% of them seen just once. Sample: peripheral blood. These receptors originate from a woman between 50 and 59 years old with acute or convalescent COVID-19.

The chain is built from TRBV5-1 and TRBJ2-7; TRBD2 agrees at 7 bases. This CDR3 has 14 amino acids. Germline CDR1 SGHRS, CDR2 YFSETQ. V dropped 3 bases and J dropped 0; count of bases not matched to a gene: 3. The CDR3 protein is CASSSGRISYEQYF. Here the CDR3 DNA reads TGCGCCAGCAGCTCCGGGAGGATCTCCTACGAGCAGTACTTC.

The chain combines TRBV5-1 with TRBJ2-2; the D is unclear. The CDR3 consists of 14 residues. The V end was cut by 0 bases, the J end by 4 bases, with 7 bases between. Germline CDR1 SGHRS, CDR2 YFSETQ. The DNA of the CDR3 is TGCGCCAGCAGCTTGGACTATTTCACCGGGGAGCTGTTTTTT. Its translation is CASSLDYFTGELFF.

CDR3 in amino acids: CASSLTGAGPEAFF. Written as DNA, the CDR3 is TGTGCCAGCAGCTTGACAGGGGCTGGACCTGAAGCTTTCTTT. V is TRBV5-4 and J is TRBJ1-1; 7 bases map to TRBD1. Germline CDR1 and CDR2: SGHNT and YYREEE (reference sequence). The CDR3 has 14 amino acids. V was clipped by 1 base and J by 6 bases; unmatched bases: 6.

This sequence joins TRBV10-3 and TRBJ2-3; 8 positions agree with TRBD1. The CDR3 is 14 amino acids. V lost 9 bases, J lost 0 bases, and 5 bases stayed unmatched. Germline V gene data show CDR1 as ENHRY and CDR2 as SYGVKD. In nucleotides, the CDR3 is TGTGCCATAGGACAGGGTCTGAGCACAGATACGCAGTATTTT. Translating gives CAIGQGLSTDTQYF.